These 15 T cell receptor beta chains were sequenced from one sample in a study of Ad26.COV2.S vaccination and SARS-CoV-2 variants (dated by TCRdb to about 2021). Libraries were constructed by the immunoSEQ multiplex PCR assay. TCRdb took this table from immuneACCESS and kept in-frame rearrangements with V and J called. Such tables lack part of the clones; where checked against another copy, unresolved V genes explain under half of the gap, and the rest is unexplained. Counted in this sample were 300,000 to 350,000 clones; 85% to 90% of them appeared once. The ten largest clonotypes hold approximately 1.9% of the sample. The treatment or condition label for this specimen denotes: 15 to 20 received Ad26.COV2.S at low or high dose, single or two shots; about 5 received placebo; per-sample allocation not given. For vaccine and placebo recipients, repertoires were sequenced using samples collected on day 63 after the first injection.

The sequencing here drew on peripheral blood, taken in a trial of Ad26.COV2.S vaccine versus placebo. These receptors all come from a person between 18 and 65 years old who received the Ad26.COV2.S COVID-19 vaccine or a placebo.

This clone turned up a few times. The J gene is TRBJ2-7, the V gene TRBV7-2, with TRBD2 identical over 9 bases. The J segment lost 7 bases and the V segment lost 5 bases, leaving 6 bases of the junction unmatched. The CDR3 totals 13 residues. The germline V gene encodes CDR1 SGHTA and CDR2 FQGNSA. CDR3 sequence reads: CASSPGLAGEQYF. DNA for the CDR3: TGTGCCAGCAGCCCGGGACTAGCTGGTGAGCAGTACTTC. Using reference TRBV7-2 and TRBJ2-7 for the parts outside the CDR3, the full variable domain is GAGVSQSPSNKVTEKGKDVELRCDPISGHTALYWYRQSLGQGLEFLIYFQGNSAPDKSGLPSDRFSAERTGGSVSTLTIQRTQQEDSAVYLCASSPGLAGEQYFGPGTRLTVT.

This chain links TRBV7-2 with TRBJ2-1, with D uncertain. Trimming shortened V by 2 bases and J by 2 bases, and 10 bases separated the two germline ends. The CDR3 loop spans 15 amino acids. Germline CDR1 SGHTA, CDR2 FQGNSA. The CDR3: CASSLTREAYNEQFF. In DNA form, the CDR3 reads TGTGCCAGCAGCTTAACCCGAGAAGCCTACAATGAGCAGTTCTTC.

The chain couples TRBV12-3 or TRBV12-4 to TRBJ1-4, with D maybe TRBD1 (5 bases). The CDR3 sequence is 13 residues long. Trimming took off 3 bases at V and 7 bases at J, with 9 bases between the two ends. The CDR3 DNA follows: TGTGCCAGCAGTTTGGTAGGGACTGAAAAACTGTTTTTT. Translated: CASSLVGTEKLFF.

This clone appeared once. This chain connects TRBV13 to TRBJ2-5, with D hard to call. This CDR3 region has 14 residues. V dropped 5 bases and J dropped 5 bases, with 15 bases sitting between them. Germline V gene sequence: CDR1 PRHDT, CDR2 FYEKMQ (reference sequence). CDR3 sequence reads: CASSHSLPGETQYF. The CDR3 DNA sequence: TGTGCCAGCAGCCACTCCCTCCCTGGGGAGACCCAGTACTTC.

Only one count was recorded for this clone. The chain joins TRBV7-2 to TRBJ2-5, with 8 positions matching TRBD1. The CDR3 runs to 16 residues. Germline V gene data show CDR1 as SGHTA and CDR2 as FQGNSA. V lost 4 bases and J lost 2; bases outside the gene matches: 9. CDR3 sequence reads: CASSSQAGGGQETQYF. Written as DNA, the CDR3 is TGTGCCAGCAGCTCCCAGGCAGGGGGCGGGCAAGAGACCCAGTACTTC. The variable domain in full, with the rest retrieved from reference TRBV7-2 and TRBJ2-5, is GAGVSQSPSNKVTEKGKDVELRCDPISGHTALYWYRQSLGQGLEFLIYFQGNSAPDKSGLPSDRFSAERTGGSVSTLTIQRTQQEDSAVYLCASSSQAGGGQETQYFGPGTRLLVL.

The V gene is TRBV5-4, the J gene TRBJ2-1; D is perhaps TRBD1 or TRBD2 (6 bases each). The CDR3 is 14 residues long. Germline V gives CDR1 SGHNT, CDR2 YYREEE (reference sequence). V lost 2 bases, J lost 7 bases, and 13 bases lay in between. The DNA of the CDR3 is TGTGCCAGCAGCTTTGTCCCGGGGGCGAATGAGCAGTTCTTC. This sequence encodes CASSFVPGANEQFF.

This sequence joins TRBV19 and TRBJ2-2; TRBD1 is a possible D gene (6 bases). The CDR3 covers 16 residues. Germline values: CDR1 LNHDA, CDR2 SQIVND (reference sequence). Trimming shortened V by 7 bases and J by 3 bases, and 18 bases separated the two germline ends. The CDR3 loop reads CASTGRGQKDTGELFF. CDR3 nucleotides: TGTGCCAGTACCGGAAGGGGACAAAAGGACACCGGGGAGCTGTTTTTT.

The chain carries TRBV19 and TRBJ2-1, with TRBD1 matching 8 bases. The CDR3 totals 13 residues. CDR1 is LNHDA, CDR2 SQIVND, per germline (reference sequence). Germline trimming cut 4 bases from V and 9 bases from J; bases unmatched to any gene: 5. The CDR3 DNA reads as TGTGCCAGTAGTAAGGACAGGGCAGGTGAGCAGTTCTTC. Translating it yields CASSKDRAGEQFF.

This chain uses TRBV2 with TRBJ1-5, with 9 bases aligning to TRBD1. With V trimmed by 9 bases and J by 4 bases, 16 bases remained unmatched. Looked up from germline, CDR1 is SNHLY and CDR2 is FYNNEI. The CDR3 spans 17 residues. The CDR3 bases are TGTGCCAGTCAACTCTCGGTCCGGACAGGGGTTAATCAGCCCCAGCATTTT. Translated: CASQLSVRTGVNQPQHF.

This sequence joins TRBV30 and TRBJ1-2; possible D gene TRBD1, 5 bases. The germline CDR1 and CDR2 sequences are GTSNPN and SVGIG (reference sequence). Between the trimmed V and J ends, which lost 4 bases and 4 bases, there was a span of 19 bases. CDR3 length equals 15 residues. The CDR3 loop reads CAWTQGALISYGYTF. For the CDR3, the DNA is TGTGCCTGGACCCAAGGGGCCCTAATTTCCTATGGCTACACCTTC.

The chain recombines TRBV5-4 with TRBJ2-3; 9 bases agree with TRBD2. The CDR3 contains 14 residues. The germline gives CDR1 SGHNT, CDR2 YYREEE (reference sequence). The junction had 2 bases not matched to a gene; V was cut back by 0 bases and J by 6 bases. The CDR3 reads CASSLGTSVDTQYF. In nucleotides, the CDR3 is TGTGCCAGCAGCTTGGGGACTAGCGTCGATACGCAGTATTTT.

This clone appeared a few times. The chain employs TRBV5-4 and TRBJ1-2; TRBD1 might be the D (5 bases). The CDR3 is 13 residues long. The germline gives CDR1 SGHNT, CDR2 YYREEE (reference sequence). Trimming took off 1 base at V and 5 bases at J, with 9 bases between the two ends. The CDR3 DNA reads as TGTGCCAGCAGCTTGCCTTGGGGGTATGGCTACACCTTC. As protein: CASSLPWGYGYTF.

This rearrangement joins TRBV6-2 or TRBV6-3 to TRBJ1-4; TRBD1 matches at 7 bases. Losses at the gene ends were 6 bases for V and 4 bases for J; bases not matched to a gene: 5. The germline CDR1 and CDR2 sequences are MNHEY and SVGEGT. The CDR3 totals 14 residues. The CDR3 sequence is CASSLGQLNEKLFF. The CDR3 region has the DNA TGTGCCAGCAGCCTGGGACAGCTTAATGAAAAACTGTTTTTT.

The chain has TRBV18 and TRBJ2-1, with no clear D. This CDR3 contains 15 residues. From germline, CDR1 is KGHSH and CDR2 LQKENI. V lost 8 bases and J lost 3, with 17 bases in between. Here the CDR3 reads CASTPAPGVYNEQFF. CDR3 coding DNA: TGTGCCAGCACGCCGGCCCCAGGCGTCTACAATGAGCAGTTCTTC.

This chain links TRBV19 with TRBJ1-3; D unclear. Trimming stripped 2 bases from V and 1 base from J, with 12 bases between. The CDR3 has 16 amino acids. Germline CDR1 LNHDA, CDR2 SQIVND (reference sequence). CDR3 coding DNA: TGTGCCAGTAGTATAATAACCTTCTTTTCTGGAAACACCATATATTTT. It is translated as CASSIITFFSGNTIYF.